This entry describes one TCR beta chain. This specimen belongs to a study of blood T cell repertoires in COVID-19. Study information: From T cells, B-cell-depleted T cells, or PBMCs came the material, which was cDNA or gDNA.

Original analysis: Researchers report that nucleated cell counts were estimated from reference gene primer amplification. Only in-frame clones appear in the TCRdb table, and some are missing; sequencing was by immunoSEQ multiplex PCR. The DNA was the basis for D and trimming; V, J and clone size are from that table. The repertoire consists of 250,000 to 300,000 clones, with approximately 90% occurring once and the leading ten covering 0.95% to 1.5%. CDR1 is PRHDT and CDR2 is FYEKMQ in the germline V gene (reference sequence). The CDR3 extends over 15 amino acids. J was trimmed by 8 bases and V by 1 base; bases with no gene match: 8.

V and J are TRBV13 and TRBJ1-2, with 9 positions matching TRBD1. Specimen: PBMCs or T cells enriched from blood (not recorded which). The sequence came from a human donor in a cohort exposed to, infected with or recovered from COVID-19 (not recorded which). The donor label of this sample is uncertain. In DNA form, the CDR3 reads TGTGCCAGCAGCTTAGATAGGGGACAGGGTAAAGGCTACACCTTC. It codes for CASSLDRGQGKGYTF.